This passage covers 3 T cell receptor beta chains from one sample sequenced in a study of T cell repertoires in cytomegalovirus infection. TCRdb re-called the reads through MiXCR, storing one row per CDR3 protein. The table lists about 230,000 distinct CDR3 sequences, under 25% of them singletons, with 15% to 20% in the top ten. What was sequenced was CD8+ T cells from PBMCs. These receptors originate from a human donor in good health (CMV status not recorded). Some clones in this sample may be carry-over from other donors' samples.

This clonotype appeared a few times. V usage is TRBV28 and J usage is TRBJ2-7, with D perhaps given as TRBD1 or TRBD2 (6 bases each). The CDR3 totals 15 residues. Germline CDR1 MDHEN, CDR2 SYDVKM. The V end lost 3 bases, the J end lost 0 bases, and 12 bases lay between the germline ends. Written as DNA, the CDR3 is TGTGCCAGCAGTTTTCGGGGGCCCAGCTCCTACGAGCAGTACTTC. Translating it yields CASSFRGPSSYEQYF.

Here the CDR3 DNA reads TGCAGTGCTAGAGATCGGTCTAGCGGGGGCTACGAGCAGTACTTC. As protein: CSARDRSSGGYEQYF. J is TRBJ2-7 and V is TRBV20-1; TRBD2 agrees at 10 bases. Germline lookup yields CDR1 DFQATT and CDR2 SNEGSKA (reference sequence). The CDR3 runs 15 residues. V trimming: 0 bases; J trimming: 3 bases; junction bases outside the gene matches: 5.

The chain couples TRBV29-1 to TRBJ2-1, with D perhaps matching TRBD2 (6 bases). CDR3 length equals 14 residues. Germline CDR1 reads SQVTM; CDR2 reads ANQGSEA. Trimming took off 2 bases at V and 7 bases at J, with 15 bases between the two ends. In DNA form, the CDR3 reads TGCAGCGTTGAACCAGCGGGCGGCCCTAATGAGCAGTTCTTC. It encodes CSVEPAGGPNEQFF.